This T cell receptor (beta chain) stems from a study of cytomegalovirus exposure and HLA in healthy donors. Germline values: CDR1 MNHNS, CDR2 SASEGT. The CDR3 totals 14 residues. The V and J ends lost 8 bases and 4 bases respectively, with 17 bases between them. The PCR had 60 Vbeta and 13 Jbeta primers. Profiling relied on immunoSEQ multiplex PCR, and the TCRdb table lists in-frame clones only, not all of them. The top ten clones hold more than 3.5% of a sample with some 120,000 clones, less than 80% of them seen once. The sample consisted of PBMCs. The origin of this receptor is a man between 40 and 49 years old in good health and CMV-seropositive. The rearrangement uses TRBV6-1 and TRBJ1-1; D call uncertain. Here the CDR3 DNA reads TGTGCCAGCGGGGAGCGGGTAGGGTCCACTGAAGCTTTCTTT. This sequence encodes CASGERVGSTEAFF.